This TCR beta chain is drawn from a study of T-cell reconstitution after alpha-beta-depleted transplantation in children (TCRdb year 2016). Study-wide context: The study quantitatively tracked T-cell immune reconstitution after TCRalphabeta/CD19-depleted allogeneic hematopoietic cell transplantation in children using TCR repertoire profiling. What the study reported, not specific to this receptor: The high TCRbeta diversity at day 60 in some patients was ascribed to recipient T cells and intrathymic progenitors that had survived conditioning. The apparently early alphabetaT-cell count recovery about two months after transplant was reportedly dependent on only several hundred rapidly expanded clones derived from non-depleted graft cells. Over the following months the frequencies of hyperexpanded clones went down, and after one year T-cell counts and TCRbeta diversity were mostly credited to newly produced T cells.

The treatment or condition label on this specimen signifies: allogeneic hematopoietic cell transplantation with graft depleted of TCRalphabeta T cells and CD19 B cells. The children who served as transplant recipients had been given grafts of TCRalphabeta/CD19-depleted allogeneic hematopoietic cells. Preparation of the library involved PCR. Sequencing took place on an Illumina HiSeq 2500. Molecular barcoding was employed in the preparation of TCR libraries, with unique molecular identifiers being used to normalize TCRbeta repertoire quantification. The public reads were run again by TCRdb, first through fastp at Q25 and then through MiXCR, and only productive beta chains were kept. CDR3 protein sequences are deduplicated, and each keeps its most common genes and DNA. Counted in this sample were some 200,000 distinct CDR3 sequences; around 7.7% of them appeared once. The ten biggest clones cover less than 40% of the sample.

A word on this clonotype: No cognate antigen has been identified for it. No clone much larger than this one lies a single base away; base qualities are absent.

The sequenced sample was PBMCs, mostly from graft donor cells, obtained 360 days after TCRalphabeta/CD19-depleted stem cell transplant. The receptor was isolated from a male patient aged 2 to 9 who had a stem cell transplant for acute myeloid leukemia, so the T cells may come from the graft donor.

The bases are TGTGCCATCAGTCGTTCTGACAGGGTCTCTCCGAACACCGGGGAGCTGTTTTTT. This translates into CAISRSDRVSPNTGELFF. Recombination linked TRBV10-3 to TRBJ2-2, with 7 middle bases fitting TRBD1. V is pruned by 5 bases and J by 0 bases, leaving 12 bases of the junction without a gene match. From the cysteine through the phenylalanine, the CDR3 covers 18 amino acids. The only DNA kept is the CDR3, 54 bases in frame from the first base. The germline V gene supplies CDR1 ENHRY and CDR2 SYGVKD.